Below, 14 T cell receptor beta chains from the same sample are listed, as sequenced in a study of T cell responses to AZD1222 COVID-19 vaccine. Assay used: immunoSEQ multiplex PCR; TCRdb lists only in-frame clones, some missing. Of 130,000 or so clones listed, 90% to 95% are singletons. This specimen consisted of peripheral blood, obtained on day 0 of AZD1222 vaccination. The receptors here all came from an adult in good health.

This rearrangement joins TRBV7-8 to TRBJ2-7, with unresolved D. CDR1 is SGHVS, CDR2 FQNEAQ, per germline. The CDR3 spans 13 residues. V lost 1 base and J lost 2, with 6 bases in between. CDR3 region: CASSLDFPYEQYF. The CDR3, as DNA: TGTGCCAGCAGCTTAGACTTTCCCTACGAGCAGTACTTC.

This clone was counted only a few times. The chain links TRBV28 to TRBJ2-7; D not resolved. V gave up 8 bases and J gave up 2 bases, with 10 bases separating them. The CDR3 is 12 residues long. Germline values: CDR1 MDHEN, CDR2 SYDVKM. CDR3 sequence reads: CASALFTYEQYF. The DNA of the CDR3 is TGTGCCAGCGCTCTTTTTACCTACGAGCAGTACTTC.

The chain has TRBV7-9 and TRBJ2-7; TRBD2 matches at 7 bases. The V and J ends lost 0 bases and 4 bases, in that order; junction bases with no gene match: 12. Germline V gene lookup returns CDR1 SEHNR and CDR2 FQNEAQ (reference sequence). This CDR3 spans 17 amino acids. The CDR3 region has the DNA TGTGCCAGCAGCTTAGCCCCCCCCCGGGAGGAGGGTTACGAGCAGTACTTC. As protein: CASSLAPPREEGYEQYF.

In this sample, this clone turned up a few times. The chain is built from TRBV27 and TRBJ2-7, with 10 bases lining up with TRBD1. Per germline, CDR1 MNHEY and CDR2 SMNVEV (reference sequence). V was clipped by 3 bases and J by 5 bases; unmatched bases: 7. The CDR3 has 15 amino acids. The CDR3 sequence is CASSLGQGQLDEQYF. The CDR3 bases are TGTGCCAGCAGTTTGGGACAGGGGCAACTTGACGAGCAGTACTTC.

This sequence joins TRBV7-9 and TRBJ1-2; D not resolved. V was cut by 3 bases and J by 4 bases, with 6 bases left in between. The germline gives CDR1 SEHNR, CDR2 FQNEAQ (reference sequence). CDR3 length: 12 amino acids. CDR3 residues: CASSFETYGYTF. The CDR3 nucleotides are TGTGCCAGCAGCTTTGAGACCTATGGCTACACCTTC.

The chain combines TRBV30 with TRBJ2-3, with 9 positions matching TRBD1. Germline CDR1 reads GTSNPN; CDR2 reads SVGIG (reference sequence). J was trimmed by 4 bases and V by 5 bases; bases with no gene match: 10. This CDR3 comprises 15 residues. This CDR3 reads CAWEGTGGVADTQYF. In DNA, the CDR3 is TGTGCCTGGGAGGGCACAGGGGGCGTCGCAGATACGCAGTATTTT.

This clone was counted a few times. The chain has TRBV7-3 and TRBJ2-7; D call uncertain. V was clipped by 5 bases and J by 0 bases, with 11 bases between them. The CDR3 covers 14 residues. In germline, CDR1 is SGHTA, CDR2 FQGTGA. The DNA for the CDR3 is TGTGCCAGCAGCCCCCGCAGGAGCTCCTACGAGCAGTACTTC. Translating gives CASSPRRSSYEQYF. The full variable domain, completed using reference TRBV7-3 and TRBJ2-7, is GAGVSQTPSNKVTEKGKYVELRCDPISGHTALYWYRQSLGQGPEFLIYFQGTGAADDSGLPNDRFFAVRPEGSVSTLKIQRTERGDSAVYLCASSPRRSSYEQYFGPGTRLTVT.

The chain carries TRBV10-3 and TRBJ2-3, with 10 bases matching TRBD1. The CDR3 runs 17 residues. Germline CDR1 ENHRY, CDR2 SYGVKD. Trimming cost V 3 bases and J 4 bases; bases outside gene matches: 10. Written as DNA, the CDR3 is TGTGCCATCAGTGACCATGCCGAGGGACAGGGGCCAGATACGCAGTATTTT. Translation gives CAISDHAEGQGPDTQYF.

The J gene is TRBJ2-7, the V gene TRBV27, with 9 bases matching TRBD1. From germline, CDR1 is MNHEY and CDR2 SMNVEV (reference sequence). This CDR3 has 15 residues. V gave up 1 base and J gave up 3 bases; unmatched junction bases: 4. The CDR3 nucleotides are TGTGCCAGCAGTTTATGGTCGGGACAGGGCTACGAGCAGTACTTC. As protein: CASSLWSGQGYEQYF.

This clone appeared a few times. The rearrangement uses TRBV19 and TRBJ2-1; D remains unclear. Per germline, CDR1 LNHDA and CDR2 SQIVND (reference sequence). This CDR3 comprises 14 residues. With 1 base removed from V and 6 bases from J, the gap between germline ends came to 10 bases. CDR3 nucleotides: TGTGCCAGTAGTATAGTAGCCGCCTTCAATGAGCAGTTCTTC. It is translated as CASSIVAAFNEQFF.

The chain carries TRBV6-6 and TRBJ2-1, with 12 bases identical to TRBD1. The junction had 9 bases not matched to a gene; V was cut back by 5 bases and J by 4 bases. CDR1 and CDR2 (germline): MNHNY, SVGAGI (reference sequence). The CDR3 length is 17 residues. The CDR3 loop reads CASSPGTGGRWYNEQFF. In nucleotides, the CDR3 is TGTGCCAGCAGTCCCGGGACAGGGGGCCGTTGGTACAATGAGCAGTTCTTC.

CDR3 DNA sequence: TGCAGTGCTAGTATTAGACCGGGACTAGCGAGCACAGATACGCAGTATTTT. Encoded protein: CSASIRPGLASTDTQYF. The chain employs TRBV20-1 and TRBJ2-3; 10 positions agree with TRBD2. This CDR3 has 17 amino acids. Unmatched junction bases numbered 9, after V lost 3 bases and J lost 0 bases. CDR1 DFQATT and CDR2 SNEGSKA come from the germline V gene (reference sequence).

V usage is TRBV7-6 and J usage is TRBJ1-4; the match to TRBD1 covers 9 bases. With V trimmed by 5 bases and J by 8 bases, 6 bases remained unmatched. CDR3 length equals 14 residues. The germline V gene has CDR1 SGHVS and CDR2 FNYEAQ. The CDR3 loop is CASSPTGGQEKLFF. In DNA, the CDR3 is TGTGCCAGCAGCCCGACAGGGGGGCAGGAAAAACTGTTTTTT.

The CDR3 nucleotides read TGTGCCAGCAGTTTTGGGGGGACCTATGGCTACACCTTC. Protein product: CASSFGGTYGYTF. The chain links TRBV27 to TRBJ1-2; D is perhaps TRBD1 (5 bases). The V end lost 3 bases, the J end lost 4 bases, and 9 bases lay between the germline ends. The CDR3 is made up of 13 amino acids. The germline gives CDR1 MNHEY, CDR2 SMNVEV (reference sequence).